This TCR beta chain was found in a study of cytomegalovirus exposure and HLA in healthy donors. Study-level findings and limits: TCR beta sequences reportedly predicted the HLA-A and HLA-B alleles of most subjects accurately. Researchers had no immune exposure information except CMV serostatus available. A list of around 150 TCR beta chains associated with cytomegalovirus was given.

Note on this clone: Its antigen is unidentified.

Trimming left V 1 base short and J 11 bases short, with 11 bases between. The germline V gene encodes CDR1 SQVTM and CDR2 ANQGSEA. CDR3 length equals 11 residues. At sampling all donors were nominally healthy, likely with unrecorded immune exposures. Use of 60 Vbeta and 13 Jbeta primers characterized the PCR. Generated by immunoSEQ multiplex PCR, the TCRdb table keeps only in-frame clones and is missing some. The data show some 160,000 clones, approximately 80% seen once. The TCR sequence derives from a boy younger than 10 in good health and CMV-seronegative. V usage is TRBV29-1 and J usage is TRBJ1-1; the D is unclear. The sequenced sample consisted of PBMCs. In DNA form, the CDR3 reads TGCAGCGTTGAAGGAAAATCCGCGGCTTTCTTT. Encoded protein: CSVEGKSAAFF.